Each of the 2 T cell receptor beta chains below was sequenced from the same sample in a study of monozygotic twins with inflammatory bowel disease. TCRdb processed the 5' RACE reads again and assigns one entry to each CDR3 protein, with no DNA. The sample is made up of tens of thousands of distinct CDR3 sequences, and the top ten hold just under 7.5% of it. Source material: blood. These receptors came from a human donor with ulcerative colitis or Crohn's disease, or a healthy co-twin of an affected twin (not recorded which).

The rearrangement joins TRBV2 to TRBJ1-1. CDR3 size: 14 residues. Per the germline V gene, CDR1 is SNHLY and CDR2 is FYNNEI. The CDR3 here is CASSEVRPDAEAFF.

V usage is TRBV12-3 or TRBV12-4 and J usage is TRBJ2-7; TCRdb gives TRBD1 as the D gene, but with no DNA this cannot be confirmed. The CDR3 is 14 amino acids. The CDR3 protein is CASSPRTGDYEQYF.